This T cell receptor beta chain was captured in a study of T cells in tumors after PD-1 blockade. Trimming cost V 4 bases and J 6 bases, with 16 bases left between them. The CDR3 is 15 residues long. Germline CDR1 is LGHDT and CDR2 is YNNKEL (reference sequence). This clone came up a few times. Libraries were prepared by immunoSEQ multiplex PCR; TCRdb keeps only in-frame clonotypes and omits some of them. In the table there are about 60,000 clones, over 65% of which are singletons. This clonotype was obtained from a human donor with basal cell carcinoma. This specimen consisted of PBMCs, obtained after anti-PD-1 treatment. The chain uses TRBV3-1 (or the pseudogene TRBV3-2) and TRBJ1-5; no clear D. CDR3 residues: CASSPGMIRSQPQHF. DNA of the CDR3: TGTGCCAGCAGCCCCGGAATGATACGTAGTCAGCCCCAGCATTTT.